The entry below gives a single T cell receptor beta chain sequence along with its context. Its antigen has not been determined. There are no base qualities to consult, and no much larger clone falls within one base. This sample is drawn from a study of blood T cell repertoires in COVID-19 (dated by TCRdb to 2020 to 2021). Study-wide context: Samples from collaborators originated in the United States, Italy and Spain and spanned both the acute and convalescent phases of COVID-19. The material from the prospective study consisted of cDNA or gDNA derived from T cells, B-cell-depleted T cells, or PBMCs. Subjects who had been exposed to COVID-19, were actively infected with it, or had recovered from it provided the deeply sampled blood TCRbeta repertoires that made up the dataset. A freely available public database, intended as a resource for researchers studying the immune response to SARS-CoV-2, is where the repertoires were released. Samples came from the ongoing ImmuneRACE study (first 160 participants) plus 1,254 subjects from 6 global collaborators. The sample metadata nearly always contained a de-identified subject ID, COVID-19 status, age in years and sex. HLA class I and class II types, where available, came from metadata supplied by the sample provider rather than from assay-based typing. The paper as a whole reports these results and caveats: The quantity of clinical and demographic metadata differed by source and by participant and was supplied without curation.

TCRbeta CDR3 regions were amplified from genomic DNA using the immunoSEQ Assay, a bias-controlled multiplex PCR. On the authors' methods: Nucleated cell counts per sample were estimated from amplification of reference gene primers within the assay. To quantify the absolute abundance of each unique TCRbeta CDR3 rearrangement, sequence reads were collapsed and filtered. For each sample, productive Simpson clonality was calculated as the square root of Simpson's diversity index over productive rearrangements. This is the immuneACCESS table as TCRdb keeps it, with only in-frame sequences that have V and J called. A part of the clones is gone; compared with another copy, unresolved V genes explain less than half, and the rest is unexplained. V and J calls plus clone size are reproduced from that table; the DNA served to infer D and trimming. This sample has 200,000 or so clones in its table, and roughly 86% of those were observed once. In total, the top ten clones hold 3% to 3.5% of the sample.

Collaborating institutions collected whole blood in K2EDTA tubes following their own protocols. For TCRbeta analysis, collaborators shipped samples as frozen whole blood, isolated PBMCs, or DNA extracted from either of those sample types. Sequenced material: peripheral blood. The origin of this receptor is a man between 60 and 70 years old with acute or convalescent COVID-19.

The CDR3 here reads CASSFERLAGGDTQYF. The DNA sequence is TGTGCCAGCAGCTTCGAGAGGCTAGCGGGGGGGGATACGCAGTATTTT. The chain is made from TRBV7-9 and TRBJ2-3, with TRBD2 identical over 12 junction bases. The CDR3 holds 16 amino acids from the cysteine to the phenylalanine. Only CDR3 DNA is held: 48 bases, read in frame from base 1. Germline trimming: 3 bases from V, 6 bases from J; junction bases outside gene matches: 7. CDR1 and CDR2 are read off the germline V gene (reference sequence) as SEHNR and FQNEAQ.